The text below deals with one T cell receptor beta chain. Its antigen is unknown. TCR beta CDR3 regions were amplified from RNA transcripts. HTBI-primed first-round RT-PCR preceded second-round multiplex PCR. TCRdb reanalysed the multiplex PCR reads using MiXCR and keeps one entry per CDR3 protein. Here the sample spans 560,000 or so distinct CDR3 sequences, just under 40% being singletons. These data come from a study of Graves' ophthalmopathy and Graves' hyperthyroidism. Regarding the study as a whole: Most expanded thyroid clonotypes above 0.001 frequency also appeared in blood.

Looked up from germline, CDR1 is ENHRY and CDR2 is SYGVKD. Trimming took off 4 bases at V and 6 bases at J, with 12 bases between the two ends. The CDR3 loop spans 14 amino acids. The sequenced sample was peripheral blood or thyroid tissue (not recorded which). This sequence originates from an adult man with Graves' hyperthyroidism. The rearrangement joins TRBV10-3 to TRBJ2-2; D is tentatively TRBD1 or TRBD2 (5 bases each). The CDR3: CAISGLGDAGELFF. For the CDR3, the DNA is TGTGCCATCAGTGGCCTCGGGGACGCCGGGGAGCTGTTTTTT.